This T cell receptor beta chain was documented in a study of T cell changes during pregnancy in multiple sclerosis. The CDR3 spans 17 residues. The V gene lost 7 bases and the J gene lost 1 base, with 22 bases spanning the gap. Germline loops: CDR1 SGHTA, CDR2 FQGTGA. Assay: immunoSEQ multiplex PCR; the TCRdb copy retains only in-frame clones and omits some. The sample yields 40,000 to 55,000 clones, under 95% seen once. The J gene is TRBJ1-2, the V gene TRBV7-3; unclear D gene. The sequencing here drew on CD4+ T cells from peripheral blood mononuclear cells, taken in the third trimester of pregnancy. The clonotype was recovered from a female donor with multiple sclerosis, enrolled in a pregnancy study. CDR3 DNA sequence: TGTGCCAGCACCAATAACGAAGGAGCCTCCCTTAACTATGGCTACACCTTC. Translation: CASTNNEGASLNYGYTF.